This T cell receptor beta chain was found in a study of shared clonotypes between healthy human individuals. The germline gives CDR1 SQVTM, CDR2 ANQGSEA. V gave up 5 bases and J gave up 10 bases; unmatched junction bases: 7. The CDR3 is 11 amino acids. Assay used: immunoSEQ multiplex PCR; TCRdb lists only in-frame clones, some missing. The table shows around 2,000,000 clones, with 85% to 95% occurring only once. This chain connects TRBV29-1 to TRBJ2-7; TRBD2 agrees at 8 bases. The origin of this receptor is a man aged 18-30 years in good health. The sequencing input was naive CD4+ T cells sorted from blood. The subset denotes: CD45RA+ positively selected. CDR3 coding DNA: TGCAGCGTTCCCGGGGGGGCCGTACAGTACTTC. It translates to CSVPGGAVQYF.